A selection of T cell receptor beta chains follows, all from one sample in a study of T cell repertoires in cytomegalovirus infection. TCRdb redid the calling of the reads with MiXCR, one entry per CDR3 protein. Of 450,000 to 550,000 distinct CDR3 sequences in the sample, 16% were seen once. The sequencing input was CD8+ T cells from PBMCs. The receptors originated from a human donor in good health (CMV status not recorded). Some clones in this sample may be carry-over from other donors' samples. The CDR3 runs from the conserved cysteine through the conserved F or W. The order of the fields is clone size, V gene, J gene, D gene, CDR3 DNA, CDR3 protein. A D gene is named only where the DNA matches it firmly. Clone size is shown for a subset of rows, as once, few, many or a class of expanded clone.

clone size: few
V gene: TRBV19
J gene: TRBJ1-1
D gene: -
CDR3 DNA: TGTGCCAGTAGTCCCAAGGGTCGGGGGGGACGGACTGAAGCTTTCTTT
CDR3 protein: CASSPKGRGGRTEAFF

clone size: few
V gene: TRBV12-3/TRBV12-4
J gene: TRBJ2-2
D gene: -
CDR3 DNA: TGTGCCAGCATTCCTAGGTGGGCAGGGGCGCAGAACACCGGGGAGCTGTTTTTT
CDR3 protein: CASIPRWAGAQNTGELFF

clone size: few
V gene: TRBV5-4
J gene: TRBJ1-1
D gene: TRBD1
CDR3 DNA: TGTGCCAGCAGCGTACGTACAGGGGTTGAAGCTTTCTTT
CDR3 protein: CASSVRTGVEAFF

clone size: few
V gene: TRBV7-3
J gene: TRBJ2-5
D gene: TRBD2
CDR3 DNA: TGTGCCAGCAGCCCAAGGGGAGGGGCCCAAGAGACCCAGTACTTC
CDR3 protein: CASSPRGGAQETQYF

clone size: many
V gene: TRBV6-1
J gene: TRBJ1-2
D gene: TRBD1
CDR3 DNA: TGTGCCAGCAGTGAAGCGTCGGACAGGGTGGGTGGCTACACCTTC
CDR3 protein: CASSEASDRVGGYTF

clone size: -
V gene: TRBV9
J gene: TRBJ2-5
D gene: TRBD1
CDR3 DNA: TGTGCCAGCAGCGTAGACAGGGGTGAGACCCAGTACTTC
CDR3 protein: CASSVDRGETQYF

clone size: few
V gene: TRBV6-5
J gene: TRBJ1-5
D gene: TRBD1
CDR3 DNA: TGTGCCAGCAGTTACTCGCAGGGGGGTGGTCAGCCCCAGCATTTT
CDR3 protein: CASSYSQGGGQPQHF

clone size: many
V gene: TRBV4-1
J gene: TRBJ1-5
D gene: -
CDR3 DNA: TGCGCCAGCAGCCAAGATGGGGACGGTAGCAATCAGCCCCAGCATTTT
CDR3 protein: CASSQDGDGSNQPQHF

clone size: -
V gene: TRBV2
J gene: TRBJ1-1
D gene: -
CDR3 DNA: TGTGCCAGACAGGGCTCAACTGAAGCTTTCTTT
CDR3 protein: CARQGSTEAFF

clone size: -
V gene: TRBV27
J gene: TRBJ2-2
D gene: -
CDR3 DNA: TGTGCCAGCAGTTTAACAGGGAACGGGGAGCTGTTTTTT
CDR3 protein: CASSLTGNGELFF

clone size: many
V gene: TRBV7-9
J gene: TRBJ1-1
D gene: -
CDR3 DNA: TGTGCCAGCAGCCCGATGGGAGGGGCGAACACTGAAGCTTTCTTT
CDR3 protein: CASSPMGGANTEAFF

clone size: few
V gene: TRBV10-2
J gene: TRBJ2-7
D gene: TRBD2
CDR3 DNA: TGCGCCAGCAGTGAGAAGCGGGAGTCGGGTGAGCAGTACTTC
CDR3 protein: CASSEKRESGEQYF

clone size: few
V gene: TRBV27
J gene: TRBJ2-1
D gene: -
CDR3 DNA: TGTGCCAGTTGGGGCTGGGATGAGCAGTTCTTC
CDR3 protein: CASWGWDEQFF

clone size: -
V gene: TRBV9
J gene: TRBJ2-3
D gene: TRBD2
CDR3 DNA: TGTGCCAGCAGCGTAGAAGGTAGCGGGAGAGGTACAGATACGCAGTATTTT
CDR3 protein: CASSVEGSGRGTDTQYF

clone size: many
V gene: TRBV12-3/TRBV12-4
J gene: TRBJ1-3
D gene: -
CDR3 DNA: TGTGCCAGCAGTTTCGGGGGAAACACCATATATTTT
CDR3 protein: CASSFGGNTIYF

clone size: -
V gene: TRBV20-1
J gene: TRBJ2-7
D gene: -
CDR3 DNA: TGCAGTGCTAGAGACTCAACCTACGAGCAGTACTTC
CDR3 protein: CSARDSTYEQYF

clone size: -
V gene: TRBV2
J gene: TRBJ1-2
D gene: TRBD1
CDR3 DNA: TGTGCCAGCAGTGGGGGGACAGGGAGAAGGTTAGACTATGGCTACACCTTC
CDR3 protein: CASSGGTGRRLDYGYTF

clone size: -
V gene: TRBV27
J gene: TRBJ2-1
D gene: TRBD2
CDR3 DNA: TGTGCCAGCAAAGGGGGACTAGCGCTCTACAATGAGCAGTTCTTC
CDR3 protein: CASKGGLALYNEQFF

clone size: many
V gene: TRBV7-6
J gene: TRBJ2-3
D gene: -
CDR3 DNA: TGTGCCAGCAGCTCCAGGGTCGTTGACCTCACAGATACGCAGTATTTT
CDR3 protein: CASSSRVVDLTDTQYF

clone size: -
V gene: TRBV6-1
J gene: TRBJ1-6
D gene: -
CDR3 DNA: TGTGCCAGCAGGGCAGACAGGAGCTCCTATAATTCACCCCTCCACTTT
CDR3 protein: CASRADRSSYNSPLHF

clone size: many
V gene: TRBV7-9
J gene: TRBJ2-4
D gene: TRBD2
CDR3 DNA: TGTGCCAGCAGCTTCCGGACTAGCGGGAGTACAACCAAAAACATTCAGTACTTC
CDR3 protein: CASSFRTSGSTTKNIQYF

clone size: few
V gene: TRBV3-1
J gene: TRBJ2-1
D gene: TRBD1
CDR3 DNA: TGTGCCAGCAGGAAGAGACAGGGGGCGTTAGATGAGCAGTTCTTC
CDR3 protein: CASRKRQGALDEQFF

clone size: -
V gene: TRBV20-1
J gene: TRBJ2-7
D gene: TRBD2
CDR3 DNA: TGCAGTGCCTCGTGGCTAGCGGGGCCTTCCTACGAGCAGTACTTC
CDR3 protein: CSASWLAGPSYEQYF

clone size: -
V gene: TRBV7-9
J gene: TRBJ2-6
D gene: -
CDR3 DNA: TGTGCCAGCAGCCCCGGGATTAGGGGCGCTGGAACTGGGTCCAACGTCCTGACGTTC
CDR3 protein: CASSPGIRGAGTGSNVLTF

clone size: many
V gene: TRBV12-3/TRBV12-4
J gene: TRBJ2-7
D gene: TRBD2
CDR3 DNA: TGTGCCAGCAGTTCCGGGACTAGCGGGGCCGACGAGCAGTACTTC
CDR3 protein: CASSSGTSGADEQYF

clone size: few
V gene: TRBV5-5
J gene: TRBJ2-7
D gene: TRBD1
CDR3 DNA: TGTGCCAGCATCACATCACTGGACAGGGGATCCTACGAGCAGTACTTC
CDR3 protein: CASITSLDRGSYEQYF

clone size: many
V gene: TRBV7-9
J gene: TRBJ2-3
D gene: TRBD1
CDR3 DNA: TGTGCCAGCGTGACAGGGTTGTCCGATACGCAGTATTTT
CDR3 protein: CASVTGLSDTQYF

clone size: -
V gene: TRBV4-1
J gene: TRBJ2-7
D gene: TRBD2
CDR3 DNA: TGCGCCAGCAGCCAAGTCGCGGGAGGAGCCTACGAGCAGTACTTC
CDR3 protein: CASSQVAGGAYEQYF

clone size: -
V gene: TRBV15
J gene: TRBJ1-6
D gene: -
CDR3 DNA: TGTGCCACCAGCATCGGAAGGGCCTCTCATCTCCACTTT
CDR3 protein: CATSIGRASHLHF

clone size: few
V gene: TRBV7-9
J gene: TRBJ2-3
D gene: -
CDR3 DNA: TGTGCCAGCAGCTCTGGGGGAGTTACGCAGTATTTT
CDR3 protein: CASSSGGVTQYF

clone size: few
V gene: TRBV4-2
J gene: TRBJ2-5
D gene: -
CDR3 DNA: TGTGCGTTGCGGGCAGGGTGGGAGACCCAGTACTTC
CDR3 protein: CALRAGWETQYF

clone size: few
V gene: TRBV27
J gene: TRBJ2-5
D gene: TRBD1
CDR3 DNA: TGTGCCAGTTGCTCAACGGGACAGGGGATGGAGACCCAGTACTTC
CDR3 protein: CASCSTGQGMETQYF

clone size: -
V gene: TRBV19
J gene: TRBJ2-7
D gene: -
CDR3 DNA: TGTGCCAGTAGTTCACGGGACATTCAGTACGAGCAGTACTTC
CDR3 protein: CASSSRDIQYEQYF

clone size: few
V gene: TRBV12-3/TRBV12-4
J gene: TRBJ1-4
D gene: -
CDR3 DNA: TGTGCCAGCAGTTGGGGGGGACCTAATGAAAAACTGTTTTTT
CDR3 protein: CASSWGGPNEKLFF

clone size: few
V gene: TRBV10-3
J gene: TRBJ2-7
D gene: TRBD2
CDR3 DNA: TGTGCCATCAGTGAGATCGTAGCGGGGGGACCCTACGAGCAGTACTTC
CDR3 protein: CAISEIVAGGPYEQYF

clone size: -
V gene: TRBV29-1
J gene: TRBJ2-7
D gene: -
CDR3 DNA: TGCAGCGTTGAAGTGTCAGACCCCTACGAGCAGTACTTC
CDR3 protein: CSVEVSDPYEQYF